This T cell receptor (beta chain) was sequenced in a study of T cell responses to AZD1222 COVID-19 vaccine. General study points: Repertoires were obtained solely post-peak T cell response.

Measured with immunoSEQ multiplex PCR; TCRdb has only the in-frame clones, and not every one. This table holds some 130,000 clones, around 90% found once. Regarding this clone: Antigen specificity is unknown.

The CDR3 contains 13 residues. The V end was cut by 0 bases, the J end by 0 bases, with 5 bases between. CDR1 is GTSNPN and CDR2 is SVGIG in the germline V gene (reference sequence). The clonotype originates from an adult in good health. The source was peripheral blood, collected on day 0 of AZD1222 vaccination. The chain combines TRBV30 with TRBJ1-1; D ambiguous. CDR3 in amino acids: CAWSVRLNTEAFF. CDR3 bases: TGTGCCTGGAGTGTACGATTGAACACTGAAGCTTTCTTT.